These 5 T cell receptor beta chains originate from one sample sequenced in a study of blood T cell repertoires in COVID-19. Profiled with immunoSEQ multiplex PCR; TCRdb holds only in-frame clones, not every one. Among 80,000 to 100,000 clones listed, almost 80% were seen once. The specimen sequenced was peripheral blood. The receptor set was obtained from a human donor in a cohort sampled during active COVID-19.

The J gene is TRBJ2-7, the V gene TRBV28; perhaps TRBD2 as D (5 bases). V shed 5 bases and J shed 2 bases, with 16 bases lying between them. Per germline, CDR1 MDHEN and CDR2 SYDVKM. The CDR3 runs 15 residues. For the CDR3, the DNA is TGTGCCAGCAGTCTCGAGCGGATTGTGGCCTACGAGCAGTACTTC. It specifies CASSLERIVAYEQYF.

The V gene is TRBV7-3, the J gene TRBJ2-5, with TRBD1 as a possible D gene (5 bases). V was clipped by 3 bases and J by 2 bases, with 10 bases between them. Germline values: CDR1 SGHTA, CDR2 FQGTGA. The CDR3 contains 14 residues. The CDR3 protein is CASSLAGFQETQYF. Written as DNA, the CDR3 is TGTGCCAGCAGCTTGGCAGGGTTTCAAGAGACCCAGTACTTC.

The gene calls are TRBV6-5 and TRBJ1-1; 7 bases match TRBD1. The CDR3 has 14 residues. CDR1 and CDR2 (germline): MNHEY, SVGAGI. V dropped 5 bases and J dropped 4; count of bases not matched to a gene: 7. CDR3 bases: TGTGCCAGCAGTAGATGGACAGGTCCCACTGAAGCTTTCTTT. Its translation is CASSRWTGPTEAFF.

CDR3 nucleotides: TGTGCCAGCAGGGTTACGGGCACTGAAGCTTTCTTT. It encodes CASRVTGTEAFF. The chain is built from TRBV6-5 and TRBJ1-1; no firm D call. The germline V gene encodes CDR1 MNHEY and CDR2 SVGAGI. This CDR3 region has 12 residues. With 6 bases removed from V and 4 bases from J, the gap between germline ends came to 9 bases.

This CDR3 is CASSLGHFNYGYTF. The CDR3 DNA is TGTGCCAGCAGTTTAGGACATTTCAACTATGGCTACACCTTC. The chain uses TRBV6-8 and TRBJ1-2; the D gene is possibly TRBD1 (5 bases). This CDR3 region has 14 residues. From germline, CDR1 is MNHGY and CDR2 SAAAGT. Trimming shortened V by 4 bases and J by 2 bases, and 11 bases separated the two germline ends.